This entry describes one T cell receptor (beta chain). The antigen is unknown. The data are from a study of post-analysis software for immune sequencing data. The wider study: Relapsing-remitting, secondary progressive and progressive-relapsing multiple sclerosis were all included among the disease courses.

TCR beta cDNA libraries had unique molecular identifiers. Via MiXCR, TCRdb re-called the PCR reads, giving one row per CDR3 protein. Seen here are almost 700,000 distinct CDR3 sequences, approximately 59% observed once, and the top ten hold roughly 12%. Study results and limitations: TRBV5-6, TRBV5-1 and TRBV20-1 belonged to a set of about five TRBV segments that were more frequent in patients than controls. Controls showed significantly higher normalized Chao1 diversity than did multiple sclerosis patients. Strong co-clustering by F measure was seen for same-batch samples.

Germline loops: CDR1 SGHKS, CDR2 YYEKEE (reference sequence). This CDR3 comprises 14 residues. The V gene end was trimmed by 1 base and the J gene end by 7 bases; junction bases not matched to a gene: 4. This sequence originates from a girl aged 2 to 9 with multiple sclerosis. The sample comprised blood. This sequence joins TRBV5-5 and TRBJ2-7, with TRBD2 matching 11 bases. The CDR3 bases are TGTGCCAGCAGCTTGATAGCGGGAGGGCAAGAGCAGTACTTC. Protein: CASSLIAGGQEQYF.